This TCR beta chain was sequenced in a study of T-cell reconstitution after alpha-beta-depleted transplantation in children. Overall study findings and caveats: Most T-cell counts and diversity one year after the transplant came from T cells that were newly produced. Several hundred expanded graft clones reportedly supplied alpha-beta T cells about two months after transplant. Surviving thymic progenitors and recipient T cells were the source of high TCRbeta diversity at day 60 in some patients.

The germline gives CDR1 SGHTA, CDR2 FQGNSA. This CDR3 spans 15 amino acids. Between the trimmed V and J ends, which lost 2 bases and 0 bases, there was a span of 11 bases. This clonotype has only a few counts. The target antigen is unknown. Library preparation (for TCRbeta) was performed with unique molecular identifiers. TCRdb reprocessed the PCR reads with MiXCR, giving one entry per CDR3 protein. This sample yields fewer than 550,000 distinct CDR3 sequences, of which about 11% are seen a single time; 2% belongs to the top ten. Sample: PBMCs, taken before TCRalphabeta/CD19-depleted stem cell transplant. The chain links TRBV7-2 to TRBJ2-7; the D is unclear. This TCR came from a child aged 2 to 10 with inherited bone marrow failure, due to receive a stem cell transplant. The CDR3 protein is CASSLSTASSYEQYF. The DNA for the CDR3 is TGTGCCAGCAGCTTATCGACCGCGAGCTCCTACGAGCAGTACTTC.